The sequence of this T cell receptor beta chain was determined in a study of CD8+ T cells in alopecia areata. This clone appeared a few times. What it recognizes is unknown. This CDR3 has 13 amino acids. Per germline, CDR1 SGHRS and CDR2 YFSETQ. V was clipped by 4 bases and J by 7 bases, with 11 bases between them. Findings and limits, study-wide: Elevated clonality characterized lesional scalp relative to normal scalp, particularly in alopecia totalis/universalis.

cDNA serving as the sequencing template came from extracted, reverse transcribed RNA. Some clones are missing from TCRdb's copy, which holds only in-frame ones; the method was immunoSEQ multiplex PCR. The sample has over 150,000 clones; about 63% are singletons. J is TRBJ2-2 and V is TRBV5-1; D gene ambiguous. The sequenced sample was CD4+ T cells sorted from blood, obtained at week 0. This TCR was recovered from a human donor with alopecia areata. The CDR3 DNA follows: TGCGCCAGCAGCCCTGACGGCTTCGGGGAGCTGTTTTTT. Amino acid sequence: CASSPDGFGELFF.